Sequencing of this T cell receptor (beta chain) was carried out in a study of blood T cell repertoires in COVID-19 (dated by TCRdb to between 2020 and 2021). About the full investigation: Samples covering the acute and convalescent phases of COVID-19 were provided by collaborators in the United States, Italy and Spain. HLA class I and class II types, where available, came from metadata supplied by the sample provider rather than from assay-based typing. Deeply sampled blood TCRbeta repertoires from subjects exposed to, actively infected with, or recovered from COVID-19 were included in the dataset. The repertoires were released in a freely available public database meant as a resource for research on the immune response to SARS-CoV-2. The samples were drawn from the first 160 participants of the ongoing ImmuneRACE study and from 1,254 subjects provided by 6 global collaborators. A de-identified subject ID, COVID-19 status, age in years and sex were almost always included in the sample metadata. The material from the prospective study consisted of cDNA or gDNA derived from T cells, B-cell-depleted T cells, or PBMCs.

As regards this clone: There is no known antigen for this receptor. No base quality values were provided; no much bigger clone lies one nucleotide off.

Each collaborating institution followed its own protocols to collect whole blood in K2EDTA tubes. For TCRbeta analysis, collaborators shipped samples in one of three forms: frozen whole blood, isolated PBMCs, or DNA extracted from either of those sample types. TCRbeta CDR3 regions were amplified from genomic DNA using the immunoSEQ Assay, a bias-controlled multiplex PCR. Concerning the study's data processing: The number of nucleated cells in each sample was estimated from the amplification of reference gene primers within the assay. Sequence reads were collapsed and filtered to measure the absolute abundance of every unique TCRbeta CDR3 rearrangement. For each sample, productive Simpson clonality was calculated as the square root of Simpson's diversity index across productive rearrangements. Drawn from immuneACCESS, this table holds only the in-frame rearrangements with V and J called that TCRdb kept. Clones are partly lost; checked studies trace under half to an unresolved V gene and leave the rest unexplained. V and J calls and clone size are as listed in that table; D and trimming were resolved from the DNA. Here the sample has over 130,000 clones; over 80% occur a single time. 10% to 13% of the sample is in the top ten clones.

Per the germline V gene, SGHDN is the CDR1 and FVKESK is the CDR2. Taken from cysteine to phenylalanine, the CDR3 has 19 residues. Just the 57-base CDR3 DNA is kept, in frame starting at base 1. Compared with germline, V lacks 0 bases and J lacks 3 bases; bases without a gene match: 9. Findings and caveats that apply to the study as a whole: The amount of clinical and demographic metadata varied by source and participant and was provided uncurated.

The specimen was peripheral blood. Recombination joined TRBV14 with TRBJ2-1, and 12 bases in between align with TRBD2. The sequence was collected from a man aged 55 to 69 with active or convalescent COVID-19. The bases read TGTGCCAGCAGCCAAGATTGGGTAACTAGCGGGAGGCACTACAATGAGCAGTTCTTC. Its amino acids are CASSQDWVTSGRHYNEQFF.